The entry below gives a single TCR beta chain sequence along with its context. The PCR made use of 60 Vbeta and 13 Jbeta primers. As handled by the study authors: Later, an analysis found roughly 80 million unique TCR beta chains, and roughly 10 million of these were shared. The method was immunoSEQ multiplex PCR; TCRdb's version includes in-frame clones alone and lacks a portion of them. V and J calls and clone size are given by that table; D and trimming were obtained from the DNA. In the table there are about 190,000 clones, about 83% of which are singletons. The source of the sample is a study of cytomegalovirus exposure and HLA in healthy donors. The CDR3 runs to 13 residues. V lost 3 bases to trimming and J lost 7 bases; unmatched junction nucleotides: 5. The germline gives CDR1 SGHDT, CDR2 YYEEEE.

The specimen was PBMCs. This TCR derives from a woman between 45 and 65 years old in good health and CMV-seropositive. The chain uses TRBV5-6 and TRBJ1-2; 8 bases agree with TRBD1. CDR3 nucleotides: TGTGCCAGCAGCTACACCGACAGGGGTGGCTACACCTTC. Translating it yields CASSYTDRGGYTF.